This TCR beta chain was recovered during a study of blood T cell repertoires in COVID-19 (dated by TCRdb to the early 2020s). Broadly, across the study: The collaborator samples originated in the United States, Italy and Spain and spanned the acute and convalescent phases of COVID-19. The material from the prospective study consisted of cDNA or gDNA derived from T cells, B-cell-depleted T cells, or PBMCs. Deeply sampled blood TCRbeta repertoires from subjects exposed to, actively infected with, or recovered from COVID-19 were included in the dataset. The repertoires were made available in a free public database intended to serve as a resource for research on the immune response to SARS-CoV-2. Samples came from the ongoing ImmuneRACE study (first 160 participants) plus 1,254 subjects from 6 global collaborators. The sample metadata nearly always contained a de-identified subject ID, COVID-19 status, age in years and sex. Where available, HLA class I and class II types were taken from metadata supplied by the sample provider and were not determined by assay-based typing.

What the authors observed across the whole study: The amount of clinical and demographic metadata varied by source and participant and was provided uncurated.

The junction shows trimming of 11 bases on V and 5 bases on J, and the gene matches do not reach 9 bases of it. The CDR3 runs 13 amino acids, cysteine and phenylalanine included. Only CDR3 DNA is held: 39 bases, read in frame from base 1. The germline V gene supplies CDR1 ENHRY and CDR2 SYGVKD. TCRbeta CDR3 regions were amplified from genomic DNA using the immunoSEQ Assay, a bias-controlled multiplex PCR. On the study's bioinformatics: The number of nucleated cells in each sample was estimated by amplification of reference gene primers within the assay. To quantify the absolute abundance of each unique TCRbeta CDR3 rearrangement, sequence reads were collapsed and filtered. For each sample, productive Simpson clonality was calculated as the square root of Simpson's diversity index across productive rearrangements. Here the immuneACCESS table is served through TCRdb, limited to in-frame sequences with V and J called. Missing clones are a known gap in these copies; in checked studies unresolved V genes cover under half, and the rest lacks a known reason. V, J and clone size were drawn from that table, and D and trimming were deduced from the DNA. This sample holds under 250,000 clones; 86% were observed only once. The top ten clones comprise around 1.7% of the sample.

Samples from volunteer blood donors who had recovered from COVID-19 were contributed by a second Seattle source. Whole blood was collected in K2EDTA tubes by collaborating institutions according to the institutions' own protocols. Collaborator samples were shipped for TCRbeta analysis as frozen whole blood, isolated PBMCs, or DNA extracted from either sample type. In the case of this clone: No cognate antigen has been identified for it. No much larger clonotype is one base removed from it; base qualities were not supplied.

The chain links TRBV10-3 with TRBJ2-3; 8 bases in between match TRBD1. The TCR was taken from an older woman who had recovered from COVID-19. Sequences were obtained from peripheral blood. The sequenced DNA is TGTGCCGTCGCGCAGGGGGCGAGAGATACGCAGTATTTT. It specifies CAVAQGARDTQYF.